The source of this TCR beta chain is a study of blood T cell repertoires in COVID-19. The authors' processing: Researchers report that nucleated cell counts were estimated from reference gene primer amplification. TCRdb's table, derived via immunoSEQ multiplex PCR, lists solely in-frame clones and lacks some. V, J and clone size reflect that table, while D and trimming were determined from the DNA. The sample includes about 68,000 clones, less than 95% of them seen just once. The sequenced material came from peripheral blood. The sequence came from a woman aged 55-70 years with active COVID-19.

The CDR3 region has the DNA TGTGCCTCGGAGGGGTACGAGCAGTACTTC. Translated, it gives CASEGYEQYF. The chain carries TRBV30 and TRBJ2-7, with TRBD2 as a possible D gene (6 bases). Trimming pared 7 bases from V and 4 bases from J, leaving 8 bases between. This CDR3 has 10 amino acids. The germline V gene has CDR1 GTSNPN and CDR2 SVGIG (reference sequence). Filled out from reference TRBV30 and TRBJ2-7, the complete variable domain reads SQTIHQWPATLVQPVGSPLSLECTVEGTSNPNLYWYRQAAGRGLQLLFYSVGIGQISSEVPQNLSASRPQDRQFILSSKKLLLSDSGFYLCASEGYEQYFGPGTRLTVT.